What follows describes a single TCR beta chain. What it binds is unknown. Compared with germline, one end of the junction differs, possibly owing to a read error. The data belong to a study of T cell responses to AZD1222 COVID-19 vaccine. For the study at large: It was second doses at about 4 or about 12 weeks that were pooled.

Study-level points and caveats: Unmutated variant regions are reportedly the target of nearly half of TCRs that are spike-specific.

The CDR3 contains 16 residues. Germline values: CDR1 MGHRA, CDR2 YSYEKL. Some clones are missing from TCRdb's copy, which holds only in-frame ones; the method was immunoSEQ multiplex PCR. The table records about 97,000 clones, approximately 86% of them present only once. This chain links TRBV4-1 with TRBJ2-7, with D maybe TRBD1 (7 bases). This receptor was obtained from an adult in good health. Here the sequenced sample was peripheral blood, taken on day 0 of AZD1222 vaccination. The CDR3 loop is CANSQDPAGGTYEQYF. The CDR3 DNA follows: TGCGCCAACAGCCAAGACCCGGCAGGGGGGACCTACGAGCAGTACTTC.